The next 10 T cell receptor beta chains were all read from a single sample in a study of T cell responses to AZD1222 COVID-19 vaccine. Profiled with immunoSEQ multiplex PCR; TCRdb holds only in-frame clones, not every one. The table records around 120,000 clones, roughly 88% of them present only once. The sample was peripheral blood, taken on day 0 of MenACWY control vaccination. The receptor source for this set is an adult in good health.

A single count supports this clone. The genes are TRBV4-1 and TRBJ2-2; TRBD2 aligns across 7 bases. The junction had 12 bases not matched to a gene; V was cut back by 4 bases and J by 4 bases. This CDR3 is built from 17 residues. Germline CDR1 and CDR2: MGHRA and YSYEKL. The CDR3 DNA reads as TGCGCCAGCAGCCGGGCACCGGGGGGAGGGGTCACCGGGGAGCTGTTTTTT. Its translation: CASSRAPGGGVTGELFF.

The genes are TRBV6-5 and TRBJ1-1; D may be TRBD1 (6 bases). The CDR3 sequence is 14 residues long. Germline V gene data show CDR1 as MNHEY and CDR2 as SVGAGI. V dropped 5 bases and J dropped 0 bases, with 10 bases sitting between them. The CDR3 DNA is TGTGCCAGCAGTCGGGACACCATGAACACTGAAGCTTTCTTT. This gives the protein CASSRDTMNTEAFF.

This chain links TRBV5-4 with TRBJ2-2, with 10 nucleotides matching TRBD1. With 4 bases clipped from V and 4 bases from J, the junction kept 4 bases outside the gene matches. Germline loops: CDR1 SGHNT, CDR2 YYREEE (reference sequence). This CDR3 region has 15 residues. The CDR3 DNA reads as TGTGCCAGCAGCGGCCGGGACAGGGGCACCGGGGAGCTGTTTTTT. Translation: CASSGRDRGTGELFF.

V usage is TRBV18 and J usage is TRBJ2-7; unclear D gene. The V end was cut by 2 bases, the J end by 6 bases, with 20 bases between. Looked up from germline, CDR1 is KGHSH and CDR2 is LQKENI. This CDR3 has 16 residues. CDR3 nucleotides: TGTGCCAGCTCACCAGCGAGTGGACGGCTTGCAGTCGAGCAGTACTTC. Protein product: CASSPASGRLAVEQYF.

The chain links TRBV15 to TRBJ1-1; D is ambiguous. V lost 0 bases, J lost 7 bases, and 9 bases lay in between. Germline V gene data show CDR1 as LNHNV and CDR2 as YYDKDF (reference sequence). CDR3 length: 13 amino acids. CDR3 loop: CATSRDESVEAFF. DNA of the CDR3: TGTGCCACCAGCAGAGATGAGTCGGTTGAAGCTTTCTTT. The variable domain in full, with the rest retrieved from reference TRBV15 and TRBJ1-1, is DAMVIQNPRYQVTQFGKPVTLSCSQTLNHNVMYWYQQKSSQAPKLLFHYYDKDFNNEADTPDNFQSRRPNTSFCFLDIRSPGLGDTAMYLCATSRDESVEAFFGQGTRLTVV.

The chain joins TRBV18 to TRBJ1-1; perhaps TRBD1 as D (6 bases). Germline CDR1 and CDR2: KGHSH and LQKENI. The CDR3 contains 17 residues. V was pared by 6 bases and J by 1 base, with 21 bases between. CDR3 amino acids: CASSRTGLGAENTEAFF. CDR3 sequence (DNA): TGTGCCAGCTCCAGAACAGGGCTCGGAGCCGAGAACACTGAAGCTTTCTTT.

The chain joins TRBV5-4 to TRBJ2-5; no clear D gene. The germline gives CDR1 SGHNT, CDR2 YYREEE (reference sequence). This CDR3 comprises 16 residues. V was shortened by 1 base and J by 0 bases, with 13 bases between the two germline ends. The CDR3: CASSLRQIVNQETQYF. CDR3 DNA sequence: TGTGCCAGCAGCTTGCGGCAGATTGTGAACCAAGAGACCCAGTACTTC.

The chain recombines TRBV24-1 with TRBJ2-3, with D perhaps TRBD1 (6 bases). The CDR3 has 16 amino acids. The V end lost 4 bases, the J end lost 2 bases, and 15 bases lay between the germline ends. Germline V CDR1 and CDR2: KGHDR, SFDVKD. This CDR3 reads CATSELETGNTDTQYF. The CDR3 DNA reads as TGTGCCACCAGTGAGCTCGAGACAGGTAACACAGATACGCAGTATTTT.

The rearrangement links TRBV20-1 to TRBJ1-1, with TRBD1 as a possible D gene (5 bases). V lost 4 bases and J lost 1, with 16 bases in between. Germline V gene lookup returns CDR1 DFQATT and CDR2 SNEGSKA (reference sequence). This CDR3 is 15 amino acids long. The CDR3 region has the DNA TGCAGTGCTACTGACAGCTACACACCGAACACTGAAGCTTTCTTT. Protein product: CSATDSYTPNTEAFF.

This rearrangement joins TRBV10-1 to TRBJ2-5, with D perhaps TRBD1 (5 bases). The germline V and J ends were trimmed by 0 bases and 3 bases, with 5 bases remaining between them. This CDR3 comprises 13 residues. CDR1 is WNHNN and CDR2 is SYGVQD in the germline V gene (reference sequence). The CDR3 here is CASSESREETQYF. In DNA, the CDR3 is TGCGCCAGCAGTGAGTCCAGGGAAGAGACCCAGTACTTC.